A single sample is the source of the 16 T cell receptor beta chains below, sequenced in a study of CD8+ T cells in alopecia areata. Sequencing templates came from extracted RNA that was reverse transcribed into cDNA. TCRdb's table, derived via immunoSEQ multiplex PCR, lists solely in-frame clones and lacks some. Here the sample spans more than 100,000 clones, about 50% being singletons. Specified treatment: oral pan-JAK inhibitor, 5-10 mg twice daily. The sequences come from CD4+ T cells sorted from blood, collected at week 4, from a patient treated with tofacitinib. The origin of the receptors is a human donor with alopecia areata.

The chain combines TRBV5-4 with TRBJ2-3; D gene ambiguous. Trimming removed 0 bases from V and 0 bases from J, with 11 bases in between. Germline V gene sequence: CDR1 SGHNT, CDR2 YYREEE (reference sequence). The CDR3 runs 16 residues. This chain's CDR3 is CASSLAGAASTDTQYF. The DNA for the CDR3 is TGTGCCAGCAGCTTGGCCGGCGCTGCCAGCACAGATACGCAGTATTTT.

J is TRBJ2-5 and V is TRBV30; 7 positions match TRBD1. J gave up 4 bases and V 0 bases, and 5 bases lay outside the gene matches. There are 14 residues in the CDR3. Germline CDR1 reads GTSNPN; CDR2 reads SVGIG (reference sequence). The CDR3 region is CAWSVSRGRETQYF. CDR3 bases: TGTGCCTGGAGTGTTTCGAGGGGGCGAGAGACCCAGTACTTC. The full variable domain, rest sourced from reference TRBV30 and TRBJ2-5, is SQTIHQWPATLVQPVGSPLSLECTVEGTSNPNLYWYRQAAGRGLQLLFYSVGIGQISSEVPQNLSASRPQDRQFILSSKKLLLSDSGFYLCAWSVSRGRETQYFGPGTRLLVL.

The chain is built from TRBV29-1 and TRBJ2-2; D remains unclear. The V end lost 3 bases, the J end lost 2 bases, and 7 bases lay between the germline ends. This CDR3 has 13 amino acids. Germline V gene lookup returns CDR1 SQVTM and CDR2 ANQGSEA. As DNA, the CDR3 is TGCAGCGTTGAGCCAGCTAACACCGGGGAGCTGTTTTTT. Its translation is CSVEPANTGELFF.

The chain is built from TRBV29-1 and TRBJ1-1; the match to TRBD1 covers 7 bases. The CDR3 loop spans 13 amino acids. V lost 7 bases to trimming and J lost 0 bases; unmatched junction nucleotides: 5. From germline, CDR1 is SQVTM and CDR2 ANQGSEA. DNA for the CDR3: TGCAGCGCCACCGGGACAGTGAACACTGAAGCTTTCTTT. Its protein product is CSATGTVNTEAFF.

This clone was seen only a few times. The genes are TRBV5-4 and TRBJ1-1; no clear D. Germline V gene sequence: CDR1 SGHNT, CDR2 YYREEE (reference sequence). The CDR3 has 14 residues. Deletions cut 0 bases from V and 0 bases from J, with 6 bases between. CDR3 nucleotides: TGTGCCAGCAGCTTGGCGGGAATGAACACTGAAGCTTTCTTT. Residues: CASSLAGMNTEAFF.

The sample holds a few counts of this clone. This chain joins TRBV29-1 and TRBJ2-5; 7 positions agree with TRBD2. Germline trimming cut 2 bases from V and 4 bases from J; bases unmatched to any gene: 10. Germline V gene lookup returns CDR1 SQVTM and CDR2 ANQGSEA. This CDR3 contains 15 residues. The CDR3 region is CSVELGGSIAETQYF. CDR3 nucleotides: TGCAGCGTTGAACTAGGCGGGAGTATTGCAGAGACCCAGTACTTC. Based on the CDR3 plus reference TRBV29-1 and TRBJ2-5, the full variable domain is SAVISQKPSRDICQRGTSLTIQCQVDSQVTMMFWYRQQPGQSLTLIATANQGSEATYESGFVIDKFPISRPNLTFSTLTVSNMSPEDSSIYLCSVELGGSIAETQYFGPGTRLLVL.

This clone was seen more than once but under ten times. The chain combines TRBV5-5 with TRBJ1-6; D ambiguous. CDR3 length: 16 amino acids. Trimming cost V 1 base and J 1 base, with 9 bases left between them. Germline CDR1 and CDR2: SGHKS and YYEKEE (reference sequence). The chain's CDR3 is CASSLWGGSYNSPLHF. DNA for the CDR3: TGTGCCAGCAGCTTGTGGGGTGGATCCTATAATTCACCCCTCCACTTT. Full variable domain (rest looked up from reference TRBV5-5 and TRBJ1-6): DAGVTQSPTHLIKTRGQQVTLRCSPISGHKSVSWYQQVLGQGPQFIFQYYEKEERGRGNFPDRFSARQFPNYSSELNVNALLLGDSALYLCASSLWGGSYNSPLHFGNGTRLTVT.

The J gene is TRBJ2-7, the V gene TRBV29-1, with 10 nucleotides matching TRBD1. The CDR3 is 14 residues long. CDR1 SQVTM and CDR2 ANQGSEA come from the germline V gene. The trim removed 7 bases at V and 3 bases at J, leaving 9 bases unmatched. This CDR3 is CSAVDRGRNYEQYF. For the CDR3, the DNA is TGCAGCGCCGTAGACAGGGGGCGAAACTACGAGCAGTACTTC.

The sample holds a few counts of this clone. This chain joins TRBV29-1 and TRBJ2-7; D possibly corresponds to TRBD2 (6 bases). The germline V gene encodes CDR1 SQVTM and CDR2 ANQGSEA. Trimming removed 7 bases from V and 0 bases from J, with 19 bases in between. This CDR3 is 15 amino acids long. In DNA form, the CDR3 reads TGCAGCGCCCGCGCGGGAAGCCGAAGCTCCTACGAGCAGTACTTC. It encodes CSARAGSRSSYEQYF.

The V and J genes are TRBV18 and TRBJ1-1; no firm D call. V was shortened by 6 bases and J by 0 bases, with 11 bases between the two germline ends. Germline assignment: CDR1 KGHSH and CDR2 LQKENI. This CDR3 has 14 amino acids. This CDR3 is CASSPSELNTEAFF. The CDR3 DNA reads TGTGCCAGCTCCCCGTCCGAGCTGAACACTGAAGCTTTCTTT.

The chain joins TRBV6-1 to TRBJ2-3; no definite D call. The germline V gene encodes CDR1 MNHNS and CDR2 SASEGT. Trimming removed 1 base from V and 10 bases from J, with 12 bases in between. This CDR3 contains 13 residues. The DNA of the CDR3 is TGTGCCAGCAGTGAAGTCGGCCTCCCGGCGCAGTATTTT. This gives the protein CASSEVGLPAQYF.

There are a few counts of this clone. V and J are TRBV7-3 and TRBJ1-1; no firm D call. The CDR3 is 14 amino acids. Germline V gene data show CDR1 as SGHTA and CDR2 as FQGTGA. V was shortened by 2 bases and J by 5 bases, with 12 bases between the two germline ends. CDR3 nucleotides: TGTGCCAGCAGCTTAGACGGGGTTCGGACTGAAGCTTTCTTT. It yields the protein CASSLDGVRTEAFF.

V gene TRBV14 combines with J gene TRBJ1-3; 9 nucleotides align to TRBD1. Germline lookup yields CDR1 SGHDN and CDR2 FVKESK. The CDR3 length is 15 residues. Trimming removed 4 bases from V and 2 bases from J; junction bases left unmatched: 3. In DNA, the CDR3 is TGTGCCAGCAGCCTGGACAGGGGAACTGGAAACACCATATATTTT. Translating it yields CASSLDRGTGNTIYF.

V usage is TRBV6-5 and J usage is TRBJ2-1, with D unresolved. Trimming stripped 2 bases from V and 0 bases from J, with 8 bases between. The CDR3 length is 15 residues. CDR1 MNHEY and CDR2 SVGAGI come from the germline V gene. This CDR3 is CASSYQGSSYNEQFF. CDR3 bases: TGTGCCAGCAGTTACCAAGGTAGCTCCTACAATGAGCAGTTCTTC.

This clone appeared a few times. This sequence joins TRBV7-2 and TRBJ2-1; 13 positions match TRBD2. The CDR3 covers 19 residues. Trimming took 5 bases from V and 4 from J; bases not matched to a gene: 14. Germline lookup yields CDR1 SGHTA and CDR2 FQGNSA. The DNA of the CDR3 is TGTGCCAGCAGCCCGACTAGCGGGAGGCCCTTCAAGAGTTACAATGAGCAGTTCTTC. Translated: CASSPTSGRPFKSYNEQFF.

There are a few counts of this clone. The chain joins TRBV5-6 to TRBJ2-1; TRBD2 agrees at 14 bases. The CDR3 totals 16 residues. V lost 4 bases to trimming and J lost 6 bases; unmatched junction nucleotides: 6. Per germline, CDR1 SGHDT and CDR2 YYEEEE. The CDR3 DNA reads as TGTGCCAGCAGCCCGGGGGGACTAGCGGGAGTCAATGAGCAGTTCTTC. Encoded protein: CASSPGGLAGVNEQFF.